This entry is about one T cell receptor (beta chain). It has no known antigen specificity. Base qualities are not provided; no much larger clone lies one nucleotide away. To prepare the library, the immunoSEQ multiplex PCR assay was applied. Entries here come from immuneACCESS through TCRdb and include only in-frame sequences with V and J called. Some clones fail to appear in such tables; in the studies checked, an unresolved V gene covers under half of the shortfall, and the cause of the remainder is unknown. The sample table shows approximately 14,000 clones, and roughly 91% are seen once. The top ten clones comprise 2.7% of the sample. The sample comes from a study of chemoradiotherapy in HPV16-positive cancers (dated by TCRdb to between 2021 and 2022). Notes on the research overall: Functional T-cell assays on cells from a couple of HPV16-positive patients defined candidate HPV-specific T-cell clones and common TCR motifs. The study asked whether T-cell immunity against the HPV oncoproteins E6 and E7 changes during chemoradiotherapy and whether it affects survival. Next, the candidate HPV-specific TCRs and motifs were followed in TCR repertoires from approximately 87 patients with HPV-related cancers.

Beyond this particular receptor, the publication reports: The survival association was reported for HPV16-positive patients, and the functional definition of HPV-specific T cells was derived from only a couple of HPV16-positive patients. Expansion of candidate HPV-specific clones and E7-related TCR motifs was observed in the tumor microenvironment during treatment, whereas no such expansion was observed for non-HPV-specific T cells. In HPV16-positive patients, expansion of HPV-responsive T cells during chemoradiotherapy was associated with improved recurrence-free survival.

Repertoires were sampled repeatedly over the course of chemoradiotherapy, so clonal expansion could be followed in the tumor microenvironment. The junction carries 14 bases between V and J, which are trimmed by 4 bases and 7 bases respectively. The CDR3 sequence holds 13 residues, the cysteine and phenylalanine included. Of the read, only the CDR3 DNA is kept; its 39 bases are in frame from base 1. For CDR1 and CDR2, the germline V gene (reference sequence) lists SEHNR and FQNEAQ. The chain is made from TRBV7-9 and TRBJ2-7, with the D gene not clear enough to name. This receptor was obtained from a human donor with HPV-associated anogenital cancer. Sequencing used blood, obtained from a patient who underwent chemoradiotherapy. The CDR3 has the sequence CASSYGQRVEQYF. The sequenced DNA: TGTGCCAGCAGCTACGGGCAGCGAGTGGAGCAGTACTTC.